The 18 T cell receptor beta chains presented below share a single source sample, sequenced in a study of blood T cell repertoires in COVID-19. TCRdb's table, derived via immunoSEQ multiplex PCR, lists solely in-frame clones and lacks some. The data show about 87,000 clones, with about four fifths seen just once and approximately 15% held by the top ten. The sequencing input was peripheral blood. The receptors stem from a woman aged 60-70 years with acute or convalescent COVID-19.

The rearrangement uses TRBV7-6 and TRBJ2-5, with 7 bases that match TRBD2. Trimming cost V 5 bases and J 6 bases; bases outside gene matches: 18. This CDR3 region has 17 residues. Germline loops: CDR1 SGHVS, CDR2 FNYEAQ. CDR3 nucleotides: TGTGCCAGCAGCGGGCGGGGGAGCGGATTACCACAGAAGACCCAGTACTTC. This encodes CASSGRGSGLPQKTQYF.

The chain's CDR3 is CASTKVEGSYEQYF. Here the CDR3 DNA reads TGTGCCAGCACGAAGGTGGAGGGGAGCTACGAGCAGTACTTC. This rearrangement joins TRBV6-6 to TRBJ2-7, with D maybe TRBD2 (6 bases). The CDR3 contains 14 residues. V was cut by 7 bases and J by 3 bases, with 16 bases left in between. CDR1 is MNHNY, CDR2 SVGAGI, per germline (reference sequence).

The rearrangement uses TRBV11-2 and TRBJ1-3; D unresolved. Trimming left V 1 base short and J 1 base short, with 17 bases between. In germline, CDR1 is SGHAT, CDR2 FQNNGV. The CDR3 spans 18 residues. CDR3 bases: TGTGCCAGCAGCTTAGTGGGTGGCGTCCTAGGTTCTGGAAACACCATATATTTT. This translates into CASSLVGGVLGSGNTIYF.

The chain joins TRBV7-9 to TRBJ2-1; possible D gene TRBD1, 8 bases. This CDR3 is 15 amino acids long. With 4 bases removed from V and 9 bases from J, the gap between germline ends came to 19 bases. Per germline, CDR1 SEHNR and CDR2 FQNEAQ (reference sequence). This chain's CDR3 is CASSSSTGEGSEQFF. CDR3 coding DNA: TGTGCCAGCAGCTCCTCGACAGGGGAGGGAAGTGAGCAGTTCTTC.

In regard to this clone: This CDR3 is also generated by other DNA sequences in the sample. The V and J genes are TRBV5-6 and TRBJ2-7; 8 bases map to TRBD1. Germline lookup yields CDR1 SGHDT and CDR2 YYEEEE. V shed 3 bases, J shed 4 bases, and the junction held 3 bases outside the gene matches. The CDR3 is 13 amino acids. In nucleotides, the CDR3 is TGTGCCAGCAGCTCCAGGACAGGGTACGAGCAGTACTTC. Translation: CASSSRTGYEQYF. The variable domain in full, with the rest retrieved from reference TRBV5-6 and TRBJ2-7, is DAGVTQSPTHLIKTRGQQVTLRCSPKSGHDTVSWYQQALGQGPQFIFQYYEEEERQRGNFPDRFSGHQFPNYSSELNVNALLLGDSALYLCASSSRTGYEQYFGPGTRLTVT.

The chain is built from TRBV5-6 and TRBJ1-5; 8 bases are shared with TRBD1. CDR1 and CDR2 from the germline V gene are SGHDT and YYEEEE. Unmatched junction bases numbered 6, after V lost 0 bases and J lost 4 bases. This CDR3 is 16 amino acids long. CDR3 residues: CASSLGAGGGNQPQHF. The CDR3 region has the DNA TGTGCCAGCAGCTTGGGGGCAGGGGGCGGGAATCAGCCCCAGCATTTT.

The J gene is TRBJ1-2, the V gene TRBV6-2 or TRBV6-3; D is uncertain. V was shortened by 2 bases and J by 4 bases, with 5 bases between the two germline ends. CDR1 is MNHEY and CDR2 is SVGEGT in the germline V gene. The CDR3 is made up of 12 amino acids. For the CDR3, the DNA is TGTGCCAGCAGTTACGGGCGCTATGGCTACACCTTC. This sequence encodes CASSYGRYGYTF.

The gene calls are TRBV6-2 or TRBV6-3 and TRBJ2-4, with no clear D. The CDR3 loop spans 15 amino acids. V lost 4 bases and J 0 bases, leaving 10 bases between the germline ends. The germline gives CDR1 MNHEY, CDR2 SVGEGT. Written as DNA, the CDR3 is TGTGCCAGCAGTTCGGCCGGGTCAGCCAAAAACATTCAGTACTTC. This translates into CASSSAGSAKNIQYF.

The rearrangement links TRBV4-2 to TRBJ2-5; 7 bases fit TRBD2. This CDR3 has 16 residues. CDR1 and CDR2 from the germline V gene are LGHNA and YNFKEQ. The ends lost 0 bases at V and 3 bases at J; junction bases unmatched: 7. CDR3 sequence reads: CASSQEGRGDKETQYF. DNA of the CDR3: TGTGCCAGCAGCCAAGAAGGTCGGGGGGATAAAGAGACCCAGTACTTC.

This clone showed up just once. The chain carries TRBV5-4 and TRBJ1-2, with 8 bases identical to TRBD1. The V segment lost 4 bases and the J segment 3 bases; nucleotides outside the gene matches: 5. The germline gives CDR1 SGHNT, CDR2 YYREEE (reference sequence). The CDR3 is 14 residues long. CDR3 nucleotide sequence: TGTGCCAGCAGCACGGACAGGGCCGACTATGGCTACACCTTC. This translates into CASSTDRADYGYTF.

V is TRBV11-3 and J is TRBJ2-1; D might be TRBD2 (6 bases). The CDR3 extends over 13 amino acids. V was cut by 0 bases and J by 9 bases, with 9 bases left in between. CDR1 and CDR2 (germline): SGHNT, YENEEA. Here the CDR3 DNA reads TGTGCCAGCAGCTTAGAAAGGGAGGCTGAGCAGTTCTTC. It yields the protein CASSLEREAEQFF.

The rearrangement links TRBV7-8 to TRBJ1-3, with 8 bases identical to TRBD1. This CDR3 is built from 15 residues. CDR1 and CDR2 (germline): SGHVS, FQNEAQ. J lost 6 bases, V lost 1 base, and 5 bases had no gene match. In DNA form, the CDR3 reads TGTGCCAGCAGCTTAGGGACAGGGAGAGAAAACACCATATATTTT. Its translation is CASSLGTGRENTIYF.

Written as DNA, the CDR3 is TGTGCCAGCAGACAGGGGGGGGCGCCCGAGCAGTACTTC. This encodes CASRQGGAPEQYF. This chain joins TRBV3-1 (or the pseudogene TRBV3-2) and TRBJ2-7; D might be TRBD1 (8 bases). CDR1 and CDR2 from the germline V gene are LGHDT and YNNKEL (reference sequence). The CDR3 totals 13 residues. Trimming removed 6 bases from V and 6 bases from J, with 15 bases in between.

This clone was observed a single time. Other DNA sequences within the sample encode an identical CDR3. The J gene is TRBJ1-1, the V gene TRBV11-3, with 8 bases fitting TRBD1. Trimming cost V 3 bases and J 6 bases; bases outside gene matches: 3. The CDR3 runs to 13 residues. The V gene's germline CDR1 is SGHNT and CDR2 YENEEA. The CDR3 here is CASSFGQGAEAFF. CDR3 bases: TGTGCCAGCAGCTTCGGACAGGGCGCTGAAGCTTTCTTT.

The chain joins TRBV5-4 to TRBJ2-7; D gene unclear. CDR3 size: 13 residues. Trimming took off 3 bases at V and 9 bases at J, with 16 bases between the two ends. The V gene's germline CDR1 is SGHNT and CDR2 YYREEE (reference sequence). The CDR3 coding sequence is TGTGCCAGCAGCTCCGATCGTGTGCGAGGGCAGTACTTC. This codes for CASSSDRVRGQYF. The full variable domain, rest sourced from reference TRBV5-4 and TRBJ2-7, is ETGVTQSPTHLIKTRGQQVTLRCSSQSGHNTVSWYQQALGQGPQFIFQYYREEENGRGNFPPRFSGLQFPNYSSELNVNALELDDSALYLCASSSDRVRGQYFGPGTRLTVT.

V and J are TRBV29-1 and TRBJ2-7; D may be TRBD1 (5 bases). V was trimmed by 0 bases and J by 1 base, leaving 10 bases between them. The CDR3 runs to 14 residues. The germline V gene has CDR1 SQVTM and CDR2 ANQGSEA. This CDR3 reads CSVEDLAGSYEQYF. The CDR3 bases are TGCAGCGTTGAAGATTTAGCAGGGTCCTACGAGCAGTACTTC.

The chain employs TRBV24-1 and TRBJ2-1, with 15 bases matching TRBD2. Germline V lookup: CDR1 KGHDR, CDR2 SFDVKD. There are 19 residues in the CDR3. The V gene end was trimmed by 2 bases and the J gene end by 2 bases; junction bases not matched to a gene: 6. The CDR3 DNA sequence: TGTGCCACCAGTGATTCGGGACTAGCGGGGGGACCACCCTACAATGAGCAGTTCTTC. As protein: CATSDSGLAGGPPYNEQFF.

This CDR3 is CATQGGGHSPLHF. Written as DNA, the CDR3 is TGTGCCACCCAGGGCGGGGGGCATTCACCCCTCCACTTT. The chain employs TRBV19 and TRBJ1-6; D possibly corresponds to TRBD1 (6 bases). The V end was cut by 10 bases, the J end by 8 bases, with 15 bases between. Germline V gene lookup returns CDR1 LNHDA and CDR2 SQIVND (reference sequence). This CDR3 is 13 amino acids long.